This is a list of T cell receptor beta chains from one sample in a study of cytomegalovirus exposure and HLA in healthy donors. Assay used: immunoSEQ multiplex PCR; TCRdb lists only in-frame clones, some missing. This sample has more than 200,000 clones, with around 80% found just once. Sequencing input: PBMCs. These receptors were taken from a girl aged 2 to 9 in good health and CMV-seronegative. Each CDR3 is given with its conserved first and last residue. The D gene is left open where the match is weak. Rows give clone size only sometimes, using once, few, many, or a class for an expanded clone.

size: -
J: TRBJ1-3
D: -
V: TRBV7-8
CDR3: CASSIGGSGNTIYF
DNA: TGTGCCAGCAGCATCGGTGGTTCTGGAAACACCATATATTTT

size: -
J: TRBJ1-5
D: TRBD1
V: TRBV7-9
CDR3: CASSLVGTGYQPQHF
DNA: TGTGCCAGCAGCTTAGTAGGGACAGGTTATCAGCCCCAGCATTTT

size: -
J: TRBJ2-3
D: TRBD1
V: TRBV5-1
CDR3: CASSQGGRNADTQYF
DNA: TGCGCCAGCAGCCAAGGGGGCAGGAATGCAGATACGCAGTATTTT

size: -
J: TRBJ1-6
D: -
V: TRBV2
CDR3: CASKEDSSYNSPLHF
DNA: TGTGCCAGCAAAGAAGATAGCTCCTATAATTCACCCCTCCACTTT

size: -
J: TRBJ2-1
D: TRBD1
V: TRBV7-2
CDR3: CASSLSGTGVYNEQFF
DNA: TGTGCCAGCAGCTTAAGCGGGACAGGGGTCTACAATGAGCAGTTCTTC

size: once
J: TRBJ1-2
D: -
V: TRBV6-1
CDR3: CASGWTVRNYGYTF
DNA: TGTGCCAGTGGGTGGACAGTACGGAACTATGGCTACACCTTC

size: -
J: TRBJ1-4
D: -
V: TRBV6-6
CDR3: CASRGALAEKLFF
DNA: TGTGCCAGCAGGGGCGCCCTCGCCGAAAAACTGTTTTTT

size: -
J: TRBJ2-1
D: -
V: TRBV15
CDR3: CATVSGASSYNEQFF
DNA: TGTGCCACCGTGAGCGGAGCAAGCTCCTACAATGAGCAGTTCTTC

size: -
J: TRBJ2-3
D: TRBD2
V: TRBV5-6
CDR3: CASSSSAGGELDTQYF
DNA: TGTGCCAGCAGCTCCTCAGCGGGAGGCGAATTAGATACGCAGTATTTT

size: -
J: TRBJ2-7
D: TRBD2
V: TRBV4-1
CDR3: CASRLGRVGAYEQYF
DNA: TGCGCCAGCAGGTTAGGGAGGGTGGGGGCCTACGAGCAGTACTTC

size: once
J: TRBJ2-7
D: -
V: TRBV2
CDR3: CASSDGQSAYEQYF
DNA: TGTGCCAGCAGTGATGGACAGTCCGCCTACGAGCAGTACTTC

size: once
J: TRBJ1-1
D: TRBD1
V: TRBV27
CDR3: CASTLRGQGSEAFF
DNA: TGTGCCAGCACCCTCCGGGGACAGGGAAGTGAAGCTTTCTTT

size: -
J: TRBJ2-7
D: -
V: TRBV10-2
CDR3: CASSAPGSSYEQYF
DNA: TGCGCCAGCAGTGCCCCGGGGAGCTCCTACGAGCAGTACTTC

size: -
J: TRBJ1-2
D: TRBD1
V: TRBV6-5
CDR3: CASSSLTGGGGYTF
DNA: TGTGCCAGCAGTTCCTTGACAGGGGGCGGCGGCTACACCTTC

size: -
J: TRBJ2-5
D: TRBD1
V: TRBV5-1
CDR3: CASSLRTGKVETQYF
DNA: TGCGCCAGCAGCTTGCGGACAGGGAAGGTAGAGACCCAGTACTTC

size: -
J: TRBJ1-5
D: -
V: TRBV5-1
CDR3: CASSLGGLGTSNQPQHF
DNA: TGCGCCAGCAGCTTGGGGGGACTGGGGACTAGCAATCAGCCCCAGCATTTT

size: -
J: TRBJ2-7
D: -
V: TRBV4-1
CDR3: CASSQDPGGYYEQYF
DNA: TGCGCCAGCAGCCAAGATCCCGGGGGATACTACGAGCAGTACTTC

size: -
J: TRBJ2-6
D: TRBD1
V: TRBV6-5
CDR3: CASSSQQGTGANVLTF
DNA: TGTGCCAGCAGTTCACAACAGGGGACTGGGGCCAACGTCCTGACTTTC

size: -
J: TRBJ1-6
D: -
V: TRBV6-5
CDR3: CASSYQTGTLHF
DNA: TGTGCCAGCAGTTACCAGACAGGCACCCTCCACTTT

size: -
J: TRBJ2-7
D: -
V: TRBV4-1
CDR3: CASSQEALAPYEQYF
DNA: TGCGCCAGCAGCCAAGAAGCCCTCGCGCCGTACGAGCAGTACTTC

size: -
J: TRBJ1-1
D: -
V: TRBV7-9
CDR3: CASSSWIGMNTEAFF
DNA: TGTGCCAGCAGCTCCTGGATCGGGATGAACACTGAAGCTTTCTTT

size: -
J: TRBJ2-7
D: -
V: TRBV2
CDR3: CASSYSRGGSTYEQYF
DNA: TGTGCCAGCAGTTATTCAAGGGGGGGCAGCACCTACGAGCAGTACTTC

size: once
J: TRBJ1-2
D: TRBD1
V: TRBV7-9
CDR3: CASSSIGTDLNYGYTF
DNA: TGTGCCAGCAGCTCTATAGGGACAGACCTTAACTATGGCTACACCTTC

size: -
J: TRBJ2-7
D: TRBD2
V: TRBV29-1
CDR3: CSVETGGYNEQYF
DNA: TGCAGCGTTGAAACGGGAGGGTACAACGAGCAGTACTTC

size: -
J: TRBJ1-1
D: TRBD1
V: TRBV5-1
CDR3: CASSLWGQGMGTEAFF
DNA: TGCGCCAGCAGCTTGTGGGGACAGGGAATGGGGACTGAAGCTTTCTTT

size: -
J: TRBJ1-2
D: TRBD1
V: TRBV15
CDR3: CATSRESRGPLYGYTF
DNA: TGTGCCACCAGCAGAGAAAGCAGGGGGCCTCTTTATGGCTACACCTTC

size: -
J: TRBJ1-5
D: -
V: TRBV6-6
CDR3: CASMNLPNQPQHF
DNA: TGTGCCAGCATGAACCTACCCAATCAGCCCCAGCATTTT

size: -
J: TRBJ2-5
D: TRBD2
V: TRBV6-5
CDR3: CASSKTSGEWETQYF
DNA: TGTGCCAGCAGCAAGACTAGCGGGGAGTGGGAGACCCAGTACTTC

size: -
J: TRBJ2-1
D: TRBD2
V: TRBV29-1
CDR3: CSAKPRLAGGGEQFF
DNA: TGCAGCGCCAAGCCCAGACTAGCGGGAGGAGGTGAGCAGTTCTTC

size: once
J: TRBJ2-7
D: -
V: TRBV7-9
CDR3: CSSSLETIEQYF
DNA: TGTTCCAGCAGCTTAGAGACTATAGAGCAGTACTTC

size: -
J: TRBJ2-1
D: -
V: TRBV19
CDR3: CASSIGGKSNEQFF
DNA: TGTGCCAGTAGTATAGGCGGGAAATCCAATGAGCAGTTCTTC

size: -
J: TRBJ2-5
D: TRBD2
V: TRBV5-1
CDR3: CASNRGGRNQETQYF
DNA: TGCGCCAGCAACCGCGGGGGGCGTAACCAAGAGACCCAGTACTTC

size: -
J: TRBJ1-1
D: -
V: TRBV2
CDR3: CASSKWQGRTEAFF
DNA: TGTGCCAGCAGTAAGTGGCAGGGCCGCACTGAAGCTTTCTTT

size: -
J: TRBJ2-7
D: TRBD2
V: TRBV30
CDR3: CAWRPGLAVYEQYF
DNA: TGTGCCTGGAGGCCGGGACTAGCTGTTTACGAGCAGTACTTC

size: once
J: TRBJ2-3
D: TRBD2
V: TRBV7-6
CDR3: CASSLLPAGTSTDTQYF
DNA: TGTGCCAGCAGCTTATTACCAGCGGGGACTAGCACAGATACGCAGTATTTT

size: -
J: TRBJ2-7
D: TRBD2
V: TRBV4-1
CDR3: CASSHLSGGAYEQYF
DNA: TGCGCCAGCAGCCACCTTAGCGGGGGTGCCTACGAGCAGTACTTC

size: -
J: TRBJ1-2
D: TRBD1
V: TRBV5-6
CDR3: CASRDRGGNYGYTF
DNA: TGTGCCAGCAGAGACAGGGGGGGCAACTATGGCTACACCTTC

size: -
J: TRBJ1-1
D: -
V: TRBV19
CDR3: CASSKRGGGEAFF
DNA: TGTGCCAGTAGTAAACGAGGGGGTGGAGAAGCTTTCTTT

size: -
J: TRBJ2-7
D: -
V: TRBV27
CDR3: CASSLCEVWLNEQYF
DNA: TGTGCCAGCAGCTTGTGTGAGGTTTGGCTCAACGAGCAGTACTTC

size: once
J: TRBJ1-2
D: TRBD1
V: TRBV19
CDR3: CASSGTANYGYTF
DNA: TGTGCCAGTAGCGGGACAGCTAACTATGGCTACACCTTC

size: -
J: TRBJ1-4
D: -
V: TRBV10-1
CDR3: CASSESNPTSGKLFF
DNA: TGCGCCAGCAGTGAGTCGAATCCAACGTCGGGAAAACTGTTTTTT

size: -
J: TRBJ2-5
D: -
V: TRBV7-9
CDR3: CSSSLVAQETQYF
DNA: TGTTCCAGCAGCTTAGTAGCGCAAGAGACCCAGTACTTC

size: -
J: TRBJ2-7
D: TRBD2
V: TRBV6-6
CDR3: CASSVQTSGSTYEQYF
DNA: TGTGCCAGCAGTGTACAGACTAGCGGAAGTACCTACGAGCAGTACTTC

size: -
J: TRBJ2-5
D: -
V: TRBV6-4
CDR3: CASSENAGSLETQYF
DNA: TGTGCCAGCAGTGAAAACGCGGGGTCGCTGGAGACCCAGTACTTC

size: -
J: TRBJ1-6
D: -
V: TRBV4-1
CDR3: CASSQQTGYRIPLHF
DNA: TGCGCCAGCAGTCAGCAGACGGGATATAGAATACCCCTCCACTTT

size: -
J: TRBJ1-1
D: -
V: TRBV6-5
CDR3: CASSYTDKNTEAFF
DNA: TGTGCCAGCAGTTACACCGACAAAAACACTGAAGCTTTCTTT

size: -
J: TRBJ1-2
D: -
V: TRBV21-1
CDR3: CASSFPSKVFLRDRYTF
DNA: TGTGCCAGCAGCTTTCCCAGCAAAGTTTTTTTGAGGGATCGTTACACCTTC

size: few
J: TRBJ2-1
D: TRBD2
V: TRBV30
CDR3: CAWRGGSTTTTNEQFF
DNA: TGTGCCTGGAGGGGAGGGTCTACCACCACTACCAATGAGCAGTTCTTC

size: once
J: TRBJ2-7
D: -
V: TRBV2
CDR3: CASSVSGRPLKGEGRYEQYF
DNA: TGTGCCAGCAGTGTCTCTGGCCGGCCTCTTAAGGGGGAGGGCCGTTACGAGCAGTACTTC

size: few
J: TRBJ2-7
D: -
V: TRBV7-2
CDR3: CASSLVRGSYEQYF
DNA: TGTGCCAGCAGCTTAGTTAGGGGGAGCTACGAGCAGTACTTC

size: few
J: TRBJ2-1
D: TRBD2
V: TRBV19
CDR3: CASSRIVAGGRGNEQFF
DNA: TGTGCCAGTAGCCGCATTGTAGCGGGGGGGCGGGGCAATGAGCAGTTCTTC

size: few
J: TRBJ1-1
D: -
V: TRBV10-3
CDR3: CAISATANTEAFF
DNA: TGTGCCATCAGTGCGACAGCGAACACTGAAGCTTTCTTT

size: -
J: TRBJ1-5
D: -
V: TRBV19
CDR3: CASSMWTGSRPQHF
DNA: TGTGCCAGTAGTATGTGGACGGGAAGTAGGCCCCAGCATTTT